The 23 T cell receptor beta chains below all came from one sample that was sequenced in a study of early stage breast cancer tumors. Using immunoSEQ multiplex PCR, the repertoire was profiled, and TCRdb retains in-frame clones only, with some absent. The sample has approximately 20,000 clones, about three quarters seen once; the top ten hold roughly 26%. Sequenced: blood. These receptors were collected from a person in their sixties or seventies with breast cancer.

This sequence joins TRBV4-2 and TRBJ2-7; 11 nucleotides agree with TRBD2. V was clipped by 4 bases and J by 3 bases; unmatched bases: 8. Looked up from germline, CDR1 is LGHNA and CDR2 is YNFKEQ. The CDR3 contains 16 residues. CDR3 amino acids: CASSPTTSGVSYEQYF. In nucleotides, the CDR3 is TGTGCCAGCAGCCCAACGACTAGCGGGGTAAGCTACGAGCAGTACTTC.

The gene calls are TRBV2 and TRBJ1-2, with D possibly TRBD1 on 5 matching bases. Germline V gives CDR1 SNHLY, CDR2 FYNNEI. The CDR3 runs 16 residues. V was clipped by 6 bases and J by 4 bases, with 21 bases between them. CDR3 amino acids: CASSEIGAGMAYGYTF. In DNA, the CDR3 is TGTGCCAGCAGCGAGATCGGGGCAGGGATGGCCTATGGCTACACCTTC.

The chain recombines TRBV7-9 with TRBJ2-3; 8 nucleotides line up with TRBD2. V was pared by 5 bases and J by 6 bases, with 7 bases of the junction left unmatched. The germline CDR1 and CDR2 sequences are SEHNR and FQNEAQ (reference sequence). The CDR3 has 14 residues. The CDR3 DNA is TGTGCCAGCAGCGACCGGGGGGGCGCGGATACGCAGTATTTT. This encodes CASSDRGGADTQYF. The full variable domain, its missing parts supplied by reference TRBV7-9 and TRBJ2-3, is DTGVSQNPRHKITKRGQNVTFRCDPISEHNRLYWYRQTLGQGPEFLTYFQNEAQLEKSRLLSDRFSAERPKGSFSTLEIQRTEQGDSAMYLCASSDRGGADTQYFGPGTRLTVL.

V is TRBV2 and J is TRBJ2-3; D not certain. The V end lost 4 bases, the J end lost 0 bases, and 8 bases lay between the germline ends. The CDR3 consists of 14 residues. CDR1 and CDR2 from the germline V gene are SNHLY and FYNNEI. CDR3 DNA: TGTGCCAGCAGTGCAGCGTTCAGCACAGATACGCAGTATTTT. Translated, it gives CASSAAFSTDTQYF.

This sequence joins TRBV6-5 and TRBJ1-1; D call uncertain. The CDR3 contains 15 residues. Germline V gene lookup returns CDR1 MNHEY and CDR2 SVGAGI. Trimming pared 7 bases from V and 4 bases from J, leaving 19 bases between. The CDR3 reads CASNKAARLVTEAFF. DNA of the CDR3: TGTGCCAGCAACAAGGCGGCCAGGTTGGTCACTGAAGCTTTCTTT.

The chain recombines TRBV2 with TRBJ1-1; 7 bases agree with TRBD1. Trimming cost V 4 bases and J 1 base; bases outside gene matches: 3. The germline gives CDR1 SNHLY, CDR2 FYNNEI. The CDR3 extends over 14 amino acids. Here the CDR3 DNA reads TGTGCCAGCAGTGTTAGGACAGGGAACACTGAAGCTTTCTTT. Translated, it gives CASSVRTGNTEAFF. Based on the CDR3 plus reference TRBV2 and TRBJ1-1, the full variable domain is EPEVTQTPSHQVTQMGQEVILRCVPISNHLYFYWYRQILGQKVEFLVSFYNNEISEKSEIFDDQFSVERPDGSNFTLKIRSTKLEDSAMYFCASSVRTGNTEAFFGQGTRLTVV.

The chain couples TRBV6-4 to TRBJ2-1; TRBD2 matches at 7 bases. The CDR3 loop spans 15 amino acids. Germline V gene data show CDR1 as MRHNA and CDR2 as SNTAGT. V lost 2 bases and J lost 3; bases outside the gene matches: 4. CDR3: CASSDTGGDYNEQFF. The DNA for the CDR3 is TGTGCCAGCAGTGACACGGGAGGTGACTACAATGAGCAGTTCTTC.

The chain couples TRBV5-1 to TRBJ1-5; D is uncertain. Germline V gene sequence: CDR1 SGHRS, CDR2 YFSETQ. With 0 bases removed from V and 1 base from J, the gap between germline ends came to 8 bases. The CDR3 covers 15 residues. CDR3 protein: CASSLGLASNQPQHF. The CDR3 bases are TGCGCCAGCAGCTTGGGACTGGCGAGCAATCAGCCCCAGCATTTT.

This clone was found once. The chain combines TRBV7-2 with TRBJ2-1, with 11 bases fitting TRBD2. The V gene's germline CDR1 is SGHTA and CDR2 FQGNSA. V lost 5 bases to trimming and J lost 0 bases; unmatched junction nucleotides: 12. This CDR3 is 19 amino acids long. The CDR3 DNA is TGTGCCAGCAGCCCCGGGGGTCTAGCGGGGGGACCCTCCTACAATGAGCAGTTCTTC. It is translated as CASSPGGLAGGPSYNEQFF.

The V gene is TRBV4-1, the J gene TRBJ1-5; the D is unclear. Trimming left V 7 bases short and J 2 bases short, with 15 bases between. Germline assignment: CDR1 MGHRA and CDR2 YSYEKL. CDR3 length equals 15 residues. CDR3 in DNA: TGCGCCAGCAACCCAGTGGATTATGGCAATCAGCCCCAGCATTTT. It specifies CASNPVDYGNQPQHF.

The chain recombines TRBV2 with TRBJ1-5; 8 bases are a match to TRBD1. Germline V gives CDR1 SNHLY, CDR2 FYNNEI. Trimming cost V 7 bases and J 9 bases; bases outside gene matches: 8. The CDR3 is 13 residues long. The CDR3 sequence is CASMDRAGAPQHF. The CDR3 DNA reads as TGTGCCAGCATGGACAGGGCGGGAGCGCCCCAGCATTTT. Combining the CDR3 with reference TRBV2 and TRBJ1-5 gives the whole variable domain EPEVTQTPSHQVTQMGQEVILRCVPISNHLYFYWYRQILGQKVEFLVSFYNNEISEKSEIFDDQFSVERPDGSNFTLKIRSTKLEDSAMYFCASMDRAGAPQHFGDGTRLSIL.

The CDR3 bases are TGTGCCAGCAGTTACTCGGGGGAGAAGCTGTTCTTC. It codes for CASSYSGEKLFF. The chain carries TRBV6-5 and TRBJ2-1, with D perhaps being TRBD1 or TRBD2 (5 bases each). This CDR3 spans 12 amino acids. The germline V gene has CDR1 MNHEY and CDR2 SVGAGI. V was shortened by 0 bases and J by 15 bases, with 12 bases between the two germline ends.

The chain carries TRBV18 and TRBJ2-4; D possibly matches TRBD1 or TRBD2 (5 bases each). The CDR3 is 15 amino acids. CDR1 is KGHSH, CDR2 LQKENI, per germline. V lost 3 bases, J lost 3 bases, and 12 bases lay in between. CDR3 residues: CASSPGGAGKNIQYF. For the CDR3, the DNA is TGTGCCAGCTCACCTGGGGGTGCGGGCAAAAACATTCAGTACTTC.

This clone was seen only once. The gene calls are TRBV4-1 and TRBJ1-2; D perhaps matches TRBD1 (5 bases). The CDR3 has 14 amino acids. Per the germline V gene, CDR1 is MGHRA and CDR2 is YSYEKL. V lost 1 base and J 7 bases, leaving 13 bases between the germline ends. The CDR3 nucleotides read TGCGCCAGCAGCCAAGGGGGCGCGGTATCTGGCTACACCTTC. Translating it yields CASSQGGAVSGYTF.

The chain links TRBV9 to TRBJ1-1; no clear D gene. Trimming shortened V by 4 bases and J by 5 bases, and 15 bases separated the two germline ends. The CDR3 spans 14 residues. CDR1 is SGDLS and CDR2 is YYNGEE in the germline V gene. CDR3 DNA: TGTGCCAGCAGCCCACACTTAGGGAGGACTGAAGCTTTCTTT. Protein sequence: CASSPHLGRTEAFF.

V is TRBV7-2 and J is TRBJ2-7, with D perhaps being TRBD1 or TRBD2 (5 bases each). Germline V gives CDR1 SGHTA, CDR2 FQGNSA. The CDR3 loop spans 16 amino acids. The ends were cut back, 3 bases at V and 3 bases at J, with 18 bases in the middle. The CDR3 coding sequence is TGTGCCAGCAGCTTTTTCAAGGGACCAATTAGCTACGAGCAGTACTTC. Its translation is CASSFFKGPISYEQYF.

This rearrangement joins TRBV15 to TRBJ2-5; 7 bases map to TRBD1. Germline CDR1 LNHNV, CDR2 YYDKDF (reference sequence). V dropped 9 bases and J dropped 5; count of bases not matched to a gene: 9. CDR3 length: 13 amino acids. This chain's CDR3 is CATGMTGTETQYF. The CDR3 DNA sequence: TGTGCCACAGGAATGACAGGGACGGAGACCCAGTACTTC.

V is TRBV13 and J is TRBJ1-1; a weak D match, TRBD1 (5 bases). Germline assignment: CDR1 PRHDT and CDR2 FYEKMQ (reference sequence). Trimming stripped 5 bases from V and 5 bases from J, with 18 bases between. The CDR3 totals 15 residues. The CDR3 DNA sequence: TGTGCCAGCAGCCCGACGCTTGGGGGAGATACTGAAGCTTTCTTT. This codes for CASSPTLGGDTEAFF.

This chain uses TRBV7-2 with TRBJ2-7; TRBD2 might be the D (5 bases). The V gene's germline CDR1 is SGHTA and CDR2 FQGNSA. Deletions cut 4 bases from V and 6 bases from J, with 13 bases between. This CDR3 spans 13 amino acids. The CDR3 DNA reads TGTGCCAGCAGCTACAACCCCGAGGGCGAGCAGTACTTC. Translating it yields CASSYNPEGEQYF. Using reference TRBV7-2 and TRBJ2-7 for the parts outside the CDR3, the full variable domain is GAGVSQSPSNKVTEKGKDVELRCDPISGHTALYWYRQSLGQGLEFLIYFQGNSAPDKSGLPSDRFSAERTGGSVSTLTIQRTQQEDSAVYLCASSYNPEGEQYFGPGTRLTVT.

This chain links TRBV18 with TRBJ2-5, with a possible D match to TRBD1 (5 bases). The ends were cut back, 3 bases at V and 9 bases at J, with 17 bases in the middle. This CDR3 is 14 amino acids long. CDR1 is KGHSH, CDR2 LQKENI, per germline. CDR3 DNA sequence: TGTGCCAGCTCACCTGGGGCCCCCGCCCGGGCCCAGTACTTC. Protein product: CASSPGAPARAQYF.

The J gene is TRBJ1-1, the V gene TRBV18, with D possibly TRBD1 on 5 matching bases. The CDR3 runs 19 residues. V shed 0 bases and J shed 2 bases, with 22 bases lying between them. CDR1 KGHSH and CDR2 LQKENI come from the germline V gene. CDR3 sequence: CASSPPDTQPRWINTEAFF. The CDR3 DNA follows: TGTGCCAGCTCACCACCGGACACCCAGCCCCGATGGATTAACACTGAAGCTTTCTTT.

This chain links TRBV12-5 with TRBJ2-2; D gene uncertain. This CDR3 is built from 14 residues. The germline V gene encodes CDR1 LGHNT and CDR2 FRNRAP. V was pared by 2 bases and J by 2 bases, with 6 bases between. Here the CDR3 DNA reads TGTGCTAGTGGTTTGAGCTATAACACCGGGGAGCTGTTTTTT. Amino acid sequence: CASGLSYNTGELFF.

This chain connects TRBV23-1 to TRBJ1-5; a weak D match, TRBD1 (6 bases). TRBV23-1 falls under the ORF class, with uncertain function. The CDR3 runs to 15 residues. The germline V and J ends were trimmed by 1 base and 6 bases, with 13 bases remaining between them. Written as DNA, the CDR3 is TGCGCCAGCAGTCAATACAGGGTCCCCAGTCAGCCCCAGCATTTT. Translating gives CASSQYRVPSQPQHF.